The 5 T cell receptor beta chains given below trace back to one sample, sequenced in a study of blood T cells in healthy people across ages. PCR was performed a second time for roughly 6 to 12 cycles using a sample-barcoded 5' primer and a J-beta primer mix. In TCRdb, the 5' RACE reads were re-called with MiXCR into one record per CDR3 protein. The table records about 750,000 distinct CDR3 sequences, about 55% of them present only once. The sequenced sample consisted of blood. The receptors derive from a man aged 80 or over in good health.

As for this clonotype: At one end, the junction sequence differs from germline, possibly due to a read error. The CDR3 DNA sequence: TGTGCCTGCAGTCTGGGACAGGGCATGGACATTCAGTACTTC. It codes for CACSLGQGMDIQYF. This chain uses TRBV12-3 or TRBV12-4 with TRBJ2-4; TRBD1 agrees at 9 bases. This CDR3 is 14 amino acids long.

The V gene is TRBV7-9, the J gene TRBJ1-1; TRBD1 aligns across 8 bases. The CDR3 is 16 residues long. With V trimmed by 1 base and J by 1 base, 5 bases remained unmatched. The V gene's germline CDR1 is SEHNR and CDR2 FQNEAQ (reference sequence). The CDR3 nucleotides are TGTGCCAGCAGCTTAGACTTCAGGGGGCCGAACACTGAAGCTTTCTTT. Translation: CASSLDFRGPNTEAFF.

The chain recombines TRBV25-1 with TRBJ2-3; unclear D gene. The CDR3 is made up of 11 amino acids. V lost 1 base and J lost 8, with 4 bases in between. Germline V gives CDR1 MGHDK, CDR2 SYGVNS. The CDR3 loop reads CASSESGTQYF. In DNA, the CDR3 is TGTGCCAGCAGTGAATCGGGTACGCAGTATTTT.

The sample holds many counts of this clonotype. The CDR3 sequence is CASSVGTGYNEQFF. The CDR3 coding sequence is TGTGCCAGCAGCGTAGGGACAGGCTACAATGAGCAGTTCTTC. The V and J genes are TRBV9 and TRBJ2-1, with 7 bases that match TRBD1. Trimming at V came to 0 bases and at J to 3 bases, leaving 0 bases not matched to a gene. The CDR3 is 14 residues long. Germline CDR1 is SGDLS and CDR2 is YYNGEE. The complete variable domain, with remaining parts taken from reference TRBV9 and TRBJ2-1, reads DSGVTQTPKHLITATGQRVTLRCSPRSGDLSVYWYQQSLDQGLQFLIQYYNGEERAKGNILERFSAQQFPDLHSELNLSSLELGDSALYFCASSVGTGYNEQFFGPGTRLTVL.

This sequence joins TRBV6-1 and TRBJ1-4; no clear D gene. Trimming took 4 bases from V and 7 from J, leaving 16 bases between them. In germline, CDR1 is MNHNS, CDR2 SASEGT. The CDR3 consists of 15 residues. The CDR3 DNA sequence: TGTGCCAGCAGTGCTACGGGGAGTCTTGGTGAAAAACTGTTTTTT. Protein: CASSATGSLGEKLFF.